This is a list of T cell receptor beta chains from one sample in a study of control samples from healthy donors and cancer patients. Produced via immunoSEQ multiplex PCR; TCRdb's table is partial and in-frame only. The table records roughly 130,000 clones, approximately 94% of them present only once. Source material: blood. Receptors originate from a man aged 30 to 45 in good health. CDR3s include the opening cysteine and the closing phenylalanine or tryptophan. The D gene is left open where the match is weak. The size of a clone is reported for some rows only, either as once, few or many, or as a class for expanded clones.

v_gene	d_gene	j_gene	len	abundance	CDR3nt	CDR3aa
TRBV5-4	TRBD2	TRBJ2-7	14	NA	TGTGCCAGCAGCTTGGCTCTTAGCGGGGGCGAGCAGTACTTC	CASSLALSGGEQYF
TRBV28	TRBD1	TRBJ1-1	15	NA	TGTGCCAGCAGTCCGGACAGGGGTTTGAACACTGAAGCTTTCTTT	CASSPDRGLNTEAFF
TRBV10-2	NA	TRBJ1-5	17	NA	TGCGCCAGCAGTCACACCCCCCTCTACGGGAGCAATCAGCCCCAGCATTTT	CASSHTPLYGSNQPQHF
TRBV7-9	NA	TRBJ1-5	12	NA	TGTGCCAGCAGTCTACTGGGGCAGCCCCAGCATTTT	CASSLLGQPQHF
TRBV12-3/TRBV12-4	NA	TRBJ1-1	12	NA	TGTGCCAGCAGTCTCAGGGGAACTGAAGCTTTCTTT	CASSLRGTEAFF
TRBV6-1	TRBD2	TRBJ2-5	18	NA	TGTGCCAGCAGTGAAGGAACTAGCGGGGGGACTCGACTAGAGACCCAGTACTTC	CASSEGTSGGTRLETQYF
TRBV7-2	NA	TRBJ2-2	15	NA	TGTGCCAGCAGGCCCGCAGGGGCGAACACCGGGGAGCTGTTTTTT	CASRPAGANTGELFF
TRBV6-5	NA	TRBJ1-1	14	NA	TGTGCCAGCAGTTACTCGAATGTGGTTTACGAAGCTTTCTTT	CASSYSNVVYEAFF
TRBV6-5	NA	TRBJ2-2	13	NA	TGTGCCAGCAGTTACGAGAGGGCCGGGGAGCTGTTTTTT	CASSYERAGELFF
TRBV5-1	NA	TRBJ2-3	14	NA	TGCGCCAGCAGCTTGGGGGCTAGCACAGATACGCAGTATTTT	CASSLGASTDTQYF
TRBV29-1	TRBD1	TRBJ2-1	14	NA	TGCAGCGTGGCAAGGGGGACAGGGTACAATGAGCAGTTCTTC	CSVARGTGYNEQFF
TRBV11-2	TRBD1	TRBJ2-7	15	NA	TGTGCCAGCAGTTCCATCCGGGACAGGGTTTACGAGCAGTACTTC	CASSSIRDRVYEQYF
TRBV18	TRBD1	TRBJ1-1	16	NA	TGTGCCAGCTCACCACGGGGGACAGACCAGAACACTGAAGCTTTCTTT	CASSPRGTDQNTEAFF
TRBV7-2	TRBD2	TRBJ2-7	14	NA	TGTGCCAGCAGCTTAGCGTCAGGGAGGGGCGAGCAGTACTTC	CASSLASGRGEQYF
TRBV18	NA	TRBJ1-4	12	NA	TGTGCCAGCTCACCACAGGGCAAAGAACTGTTTTTT	CASSPQGKELFF
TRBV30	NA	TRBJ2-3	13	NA	TGTGCCTGGAGTGGCGGCGGTTCAGATACGCAGTATTTT	CAWSGGGSDTQYF
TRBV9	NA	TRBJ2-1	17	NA	TGTGCCAGCAGCGTAGTAGCAGCGGCCTACTCCTACAATGAGCAGTTCTTC	CASSVVAAAYSYNEQFF
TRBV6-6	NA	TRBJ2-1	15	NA	TGTGCCAGCAGTTACTCGATTGGGGTCGGGAATGAGCAGTTCTTC	CASSYSIGVGNEQFF
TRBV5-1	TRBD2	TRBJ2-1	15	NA	TGCGCCAGCAGCTTGAGCGGGGGGGCCTCCAATGAGCAGTTCTTC	CASSLSGGASNEQFF
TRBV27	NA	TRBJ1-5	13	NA	TGTGCCAGCAGTTTACTGATCAATCAGCCCCAGCATTTT	CASSLLINQPQHF
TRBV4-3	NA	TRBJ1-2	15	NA	TGCGCCAGCAGCCAATATGGTTCAGACTACTATGGCTACACCTTC	CASSQYGSDYYGYTF
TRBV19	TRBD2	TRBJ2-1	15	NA	TGTGCCAGTACCGCTCTAGCGGGGGGGCCCAATGAGCAGTTCTTC	CASTALAGGPNEQFF
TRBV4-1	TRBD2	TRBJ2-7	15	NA	TGCGCCAGCAGCCAAACGGCGGGGGGTGCGGAAGAGCAGTACTTC	CASSQTAGGAEEQYF
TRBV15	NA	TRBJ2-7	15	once	TGTGCCACCAGCAGAGGCCGGGACACCTCCTACGAGCAGTACTTC	CATSRGRDTSYEQYF
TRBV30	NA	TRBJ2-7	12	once	TGTGCCGGGAATAGAGACTCCTACGAGCAGTACTTC	CAGNRDSYEQYF
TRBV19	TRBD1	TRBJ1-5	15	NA	TGTGCCAGTAGCGGCGAGGGGACAGGAAGGCAGCCCCAGCATTTT	CASSGEGTGRQPQHF
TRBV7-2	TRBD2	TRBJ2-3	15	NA	TGTGCCAGCAGCTCCTCTGGCGGGGGGCCAGATACGCAGTATTTT	CASSSSGGGPDTQYF
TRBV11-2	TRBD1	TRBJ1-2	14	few	TGTGCCAGCAGCTTCGACAGGGGGCAAGATGGCTACACCTTC	CASSFDRGQDGYTF
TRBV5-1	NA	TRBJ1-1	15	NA	TGCGCCAGCAGCTTGGGACAGGTGGGGAACACTGAAGCTTTCTTT	CASSLGQVGNTEAFF
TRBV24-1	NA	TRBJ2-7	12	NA	TGTGCCACCAGTGATTTGAGGGGCGAGCAGTACTTC	CATSDLRGEQYF
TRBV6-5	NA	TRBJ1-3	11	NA	TGTGCCAGCAATTATCAGGACACCATATATTTT	CASNYQDTIYF
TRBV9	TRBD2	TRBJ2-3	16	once	TGTGCCAGCAGCCCCCGGACTAGCGGGTCCACAGATACGCAGTATTTT	CASSPRTSGSTDTQYF
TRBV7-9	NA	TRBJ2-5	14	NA	TGTGCCAGCAGCATCCTGGACAGCTGGGAGACCCAGTACTTC	CASSILDSWETQYF
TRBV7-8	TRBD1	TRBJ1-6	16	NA	TGTGCCAGCAGCATCTCCGGGACAGGGATTAATTCACCCCTCCACTTT	CASSISGTGINSPLHF
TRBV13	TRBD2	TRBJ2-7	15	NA	TGTGCCAGCAGCCCGCGGGGGGACCTCTCCTACGAGCAGTACTTC	CASSPRGDLSYEQYF
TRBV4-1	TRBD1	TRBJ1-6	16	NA	TGCGCCAGCAGGACGTGGGGACAGGGGAGAGGTTCACCCCTCCACTTT	CASRTWGQGRGSPLHF
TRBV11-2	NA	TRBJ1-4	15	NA	TGTGCCAGCAGCTCGAACCCGACAACTAATGAAAAACTGTTTTTT	CASSSNPTTNEKLFF
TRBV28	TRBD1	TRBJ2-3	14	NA	TGTGCCAGTAGGGGGCCGCCAGTCACAGATACGCAGTATTTT	CASRGPPVTDTQYF
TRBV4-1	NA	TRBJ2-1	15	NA	TGCGCCAGCAGCCAAGCCACGAGCTCCTACAATGAGCAGTTCTTC	CASSQATSSYNEQFF
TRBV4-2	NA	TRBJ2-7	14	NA	TGTGCCAGCAGCCCTCGGGACGGAACCTACGAGCAGTACTTC	CASSPRDGTYEQYF
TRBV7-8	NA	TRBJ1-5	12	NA	TGTGCCAGCAGCTACCGCGGGGAGCCCCAGCATTTT	CASSYRGEPQHF
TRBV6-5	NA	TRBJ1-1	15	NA	TGTGCCAGCAGTCGGTTTTGGAGCGTGAAGATTGAAGCTTTCTTT	CASSRFWSVKIEAFF
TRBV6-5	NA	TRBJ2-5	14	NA	TGTGCCAGCAGTTACTCGGGTATCGGGGAGACCCAGTACTTC	CASSYSGIGETQYF
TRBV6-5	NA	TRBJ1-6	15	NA	TGTGCCAGCAGTTCTTACAGCTCCTATAATTCACCCCTCCACTTT	CASSSYSSYNSPLHF
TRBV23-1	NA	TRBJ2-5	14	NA	TGCGCCAGCAGTCAAGCAGGGAAGGGGGAGACCCAGTACTTC	CASSQAGKGETQYF
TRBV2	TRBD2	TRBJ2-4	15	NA	TGTGCCAGCAGCGCAATAGCGGGGGCCAAAAACATTCAGTACTTC	CASSAIAGAKNIQYF
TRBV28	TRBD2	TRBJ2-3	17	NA	TGTGCCAGCAGTTCCCCATCGACTAGCGGGGTAGCGAATACGCAGTATTTT	CASSSPSTSGVANTQYF
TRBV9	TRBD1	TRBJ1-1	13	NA	TGTGCCAGCAGCGTAGAAGGGACAGGGCAGGCTTTCTTT	CASSVEGTGQAFF
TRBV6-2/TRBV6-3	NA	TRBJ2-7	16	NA	TGTGCCAGCAGTTACTCGAAGGCTAGCCCGACCTACGAGCAGTACTTC	CASSYSKASPTYEQYF
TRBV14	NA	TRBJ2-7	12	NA	TGTGCCAGCAGCCAAGATCCATTCTCGCAGTACTTC	CASSQDPFSQYF
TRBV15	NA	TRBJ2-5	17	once	TGTGCCACCAGCAGAGATGCATCCGTAGCCCTACAAGAGACCCAGTACTTC	CATSRDASVALQETQYF
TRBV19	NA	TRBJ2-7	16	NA	TGTGCCAGTAGTCACGTCGCAGGGGGAGGCTCCTACGAGCAGTACTTC	CASSHVAGGGSYEQYF
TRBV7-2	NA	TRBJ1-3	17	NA	TGTGCCAGCAGCTTTTTTGGCCTAAAGGGTTTCGGAAACACCATATATTTT	CASSFFGLKGFGNTIYF
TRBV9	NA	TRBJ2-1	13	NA	TGTGCCAGCAGCGTAGGCGAGCGCGATGAGCAGTTCTTC	CASSVGERDEQFF
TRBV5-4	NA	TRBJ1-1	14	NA	TGTGCCAGCAGCTTGGGACAGATGAACACTGAAGCTTTCTTT	CASSLGQMNTEAFF
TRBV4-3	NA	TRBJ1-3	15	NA	TGCGCCAGCAGCCAAGTCGGCAGGGCTGGAAACACCATATATTTT	CASSQVGRAGNTIYF
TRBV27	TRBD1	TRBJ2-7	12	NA	TGTGCCGGCGGACAGGGTTCCTACGAGCAGTACTTC	CAGGQGSYEQYF
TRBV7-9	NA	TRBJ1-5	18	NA	TGTGCCAGCAGCTTAGGGAGTAGTGGACAGTTTAGCAATCAGCCCCAGCATTTT	CASSLGSSGQFSNQPQHF
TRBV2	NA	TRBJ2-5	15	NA	TGTGCCAGCAGACCATGGGTAGGGGGGGGAGAGACCCAGTACTTC	CASRPWVGGGETQYF